The clone carrying this T cell receptor beta chain was observed many times. Its antigen remains unknown. These data come from a study of T-cell reconstitution after alpha-beta-depleted transplantation in children. Study observations and caveats: At one year after transplant, newly produced T cells mostly accounted for T-cell counts and diversity. In patients about two months after transplant, alpha-beta T cells reportedly arose from several hundred expanded graft clones. It was surviving recipient T cells and thymic progenitors that gave some patients high TCRbeta diversity at day 60.

A TCRbeta library incorporating unique molecular identifiers was prepared. TCRdb reanalysed the PCR reads using MiXCR and keeps one entry per CDR3 protein. The table shows around 250,000 distinct CDR3 sequences, with roughly 7.7% occurring only once. J gave up 3 bases and V 4 bases, and 3 bases lay outside the gene matches. The CDR3 runs to 14 residues. Germline CDR1 SGHRS, CDR2 YFSETQ. This sequence was found in a male patient younger than 18 who had a stem cell transplant for acute lymphoblastic leukemia, so the T cells may come from the graft donor. The source material was PBMCs, mostly from graft donor cells, sampled 180 days after TCRalphabeta/CD19-depleted stem cell transplant. This chain uses TRBV5-1 with TRBJ1-4; 7 bases align to TRBD1. The CDR3 reads CASSPGTANEKLFF. Written as DNA, the CDR3 is TGCGCCAGCAGCCCCGGGACAGCTAATGAAAAACTGTTTTTT.